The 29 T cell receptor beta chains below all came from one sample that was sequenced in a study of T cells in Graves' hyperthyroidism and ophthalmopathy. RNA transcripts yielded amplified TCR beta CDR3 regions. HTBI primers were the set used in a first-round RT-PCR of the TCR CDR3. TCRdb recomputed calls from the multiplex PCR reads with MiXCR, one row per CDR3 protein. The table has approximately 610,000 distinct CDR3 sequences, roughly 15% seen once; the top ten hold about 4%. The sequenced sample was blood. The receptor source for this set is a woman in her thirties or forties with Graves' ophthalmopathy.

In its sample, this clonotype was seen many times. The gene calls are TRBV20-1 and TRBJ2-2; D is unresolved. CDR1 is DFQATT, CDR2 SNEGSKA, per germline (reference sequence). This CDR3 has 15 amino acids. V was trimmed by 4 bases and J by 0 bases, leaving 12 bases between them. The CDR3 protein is CSATGLSTNTGELFF. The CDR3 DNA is TGCAGTGCTACCGGGTTGAGCACGAACACCGGGGAGCTGTTTTTT.

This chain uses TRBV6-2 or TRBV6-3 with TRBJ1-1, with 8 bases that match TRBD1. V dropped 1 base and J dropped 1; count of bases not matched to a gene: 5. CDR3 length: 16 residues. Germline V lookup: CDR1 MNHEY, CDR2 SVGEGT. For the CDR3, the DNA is TGTGCCAGCAGTTACTTCCCCACAGGGGGGAACACTGAAGCTTTCTTT. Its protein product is CASSYFPTGGNTEAFF.

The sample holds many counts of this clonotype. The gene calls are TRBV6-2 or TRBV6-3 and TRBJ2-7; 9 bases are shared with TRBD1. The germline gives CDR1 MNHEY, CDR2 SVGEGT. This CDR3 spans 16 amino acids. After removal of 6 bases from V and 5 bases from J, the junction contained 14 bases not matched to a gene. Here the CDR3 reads CASRPASGTGIHEQYF. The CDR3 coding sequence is TGTGCCAGCAGGCCTGCTTCCGGGACAGGGATCCACGAGCAGTACTTC.

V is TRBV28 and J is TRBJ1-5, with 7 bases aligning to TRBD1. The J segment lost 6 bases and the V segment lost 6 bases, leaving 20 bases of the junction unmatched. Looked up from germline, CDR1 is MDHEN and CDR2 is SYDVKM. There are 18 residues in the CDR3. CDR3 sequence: CASSDQIGVGQDSQPQHF. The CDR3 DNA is TGTGCCAGCAGCGATCAGATAGGGGTCGGACAGGACAGTCAGCCCCAGCATTTT.

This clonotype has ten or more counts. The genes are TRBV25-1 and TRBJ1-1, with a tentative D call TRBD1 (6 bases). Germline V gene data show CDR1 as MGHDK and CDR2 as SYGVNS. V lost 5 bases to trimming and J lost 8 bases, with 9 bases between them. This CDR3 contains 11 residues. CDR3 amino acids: CASSPDREAFF. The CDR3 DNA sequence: TGTGCCAGCAGTCCCGACAGGGAAGCTTTCTTT.

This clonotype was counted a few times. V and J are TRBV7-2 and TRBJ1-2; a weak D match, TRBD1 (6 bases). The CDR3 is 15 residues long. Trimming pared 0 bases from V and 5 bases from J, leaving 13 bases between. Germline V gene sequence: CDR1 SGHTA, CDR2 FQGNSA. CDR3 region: CASSLAGGQPYGYTF. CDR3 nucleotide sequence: TGTGCCAGCAGCTTAGCCGGCGGACAGCCTTATGGCTACACCTTC.

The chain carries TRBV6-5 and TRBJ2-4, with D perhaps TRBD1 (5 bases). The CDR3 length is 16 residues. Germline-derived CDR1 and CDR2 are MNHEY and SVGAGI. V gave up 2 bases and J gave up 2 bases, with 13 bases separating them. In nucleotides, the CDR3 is TGTGCCAGCAGTTACACGATCAGGGCTTCCAAAAACATTCAGTACTTC. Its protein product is CASSYTIRASKNIQYF.

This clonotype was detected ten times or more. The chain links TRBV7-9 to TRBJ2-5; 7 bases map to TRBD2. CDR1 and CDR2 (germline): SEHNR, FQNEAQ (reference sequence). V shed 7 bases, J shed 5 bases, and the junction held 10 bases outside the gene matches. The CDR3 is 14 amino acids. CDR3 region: CASTEIAGPETQYF. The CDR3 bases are TGTGCCAGCACCGAGATAGCGGGTCCGGAGACCCAGTACTTC.

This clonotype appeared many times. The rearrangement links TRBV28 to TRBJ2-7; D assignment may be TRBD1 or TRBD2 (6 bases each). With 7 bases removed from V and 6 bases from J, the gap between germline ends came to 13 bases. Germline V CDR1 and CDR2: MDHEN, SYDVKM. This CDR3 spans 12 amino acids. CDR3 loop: CASTRGLVEQYF. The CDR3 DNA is TGTGCCAGCACCAGGGGACTGGTCGAGCAGTACTTC.

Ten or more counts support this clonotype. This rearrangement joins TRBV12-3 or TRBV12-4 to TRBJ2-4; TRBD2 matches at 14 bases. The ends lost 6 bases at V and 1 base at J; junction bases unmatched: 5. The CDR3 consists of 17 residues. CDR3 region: CASSTGLAGEAKNIQYF. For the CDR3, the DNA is TGTGCCAGCAGCACGGGACTAGCGGGAGAGGCCAAAAACATTCAGTACTTC.

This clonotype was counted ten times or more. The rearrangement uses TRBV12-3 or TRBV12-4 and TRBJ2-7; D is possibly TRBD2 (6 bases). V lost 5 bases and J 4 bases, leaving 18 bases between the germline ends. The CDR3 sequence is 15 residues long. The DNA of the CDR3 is TGTGCCAGCAGTCCCCAGACTAGTTTGCCTTACGAGCAGTACTTC. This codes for CASSPQTSLPYEQYF.

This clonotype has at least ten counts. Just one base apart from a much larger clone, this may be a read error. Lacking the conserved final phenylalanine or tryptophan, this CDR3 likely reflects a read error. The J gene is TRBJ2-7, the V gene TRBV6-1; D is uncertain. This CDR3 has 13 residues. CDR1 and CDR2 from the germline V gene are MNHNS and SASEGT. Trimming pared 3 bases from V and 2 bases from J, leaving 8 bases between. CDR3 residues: CASSDGLAYEQYL. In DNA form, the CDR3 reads TGTGCCAGCAGTGACGGGCTTGCCTACGAGCAGTACCTC.

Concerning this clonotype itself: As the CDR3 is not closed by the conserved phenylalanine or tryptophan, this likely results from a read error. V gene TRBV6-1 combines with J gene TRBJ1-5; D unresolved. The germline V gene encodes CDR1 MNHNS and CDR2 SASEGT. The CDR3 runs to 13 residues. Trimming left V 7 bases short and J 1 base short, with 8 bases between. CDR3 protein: CASTVVSNQPQHL. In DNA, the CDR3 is TGTGCCAGCACCGTAGTCAGCAATCAGCCCCAGCATCTT.

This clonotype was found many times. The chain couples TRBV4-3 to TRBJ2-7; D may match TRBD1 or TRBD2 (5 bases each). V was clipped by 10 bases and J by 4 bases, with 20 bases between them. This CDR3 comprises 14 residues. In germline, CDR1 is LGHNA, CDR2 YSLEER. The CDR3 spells CATPAGAAPYEQYF. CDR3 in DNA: TGCGCCACACCGGCCGGGGCCGCCCCATACGAGCAGTACTTC.

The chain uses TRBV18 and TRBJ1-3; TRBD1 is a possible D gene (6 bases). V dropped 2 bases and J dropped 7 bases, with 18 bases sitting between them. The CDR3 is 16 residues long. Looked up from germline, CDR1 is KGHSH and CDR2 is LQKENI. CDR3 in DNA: TGTGCCAGCTCACCATTTGAATGGCAGGGGAGGAACACCATATATTTT. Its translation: CASSPFEWQGRNTIYF.

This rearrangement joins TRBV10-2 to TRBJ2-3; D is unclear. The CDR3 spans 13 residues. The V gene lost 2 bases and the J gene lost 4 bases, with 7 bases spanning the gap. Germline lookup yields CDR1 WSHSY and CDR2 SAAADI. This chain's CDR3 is CASSEEPSDTQYF. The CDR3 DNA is TGCGCCAGCAGTGAGGAGCCTTCAGATACGCAGTATTTT.

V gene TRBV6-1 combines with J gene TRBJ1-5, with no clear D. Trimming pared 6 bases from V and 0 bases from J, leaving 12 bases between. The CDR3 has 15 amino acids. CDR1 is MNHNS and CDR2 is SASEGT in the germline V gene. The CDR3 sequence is CASRTSEISNQPQHF. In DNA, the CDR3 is TGTGCCAGCAGGACATCAGAGATTAGCAATCAGCCCCAGCATTTT.

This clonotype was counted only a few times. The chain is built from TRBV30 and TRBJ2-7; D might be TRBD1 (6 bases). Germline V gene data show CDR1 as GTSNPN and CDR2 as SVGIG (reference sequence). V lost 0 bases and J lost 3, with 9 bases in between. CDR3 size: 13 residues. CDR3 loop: CAWSVQQGYEQYF. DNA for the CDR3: TGTGCCTGGAGTGTACAACAGGGCTACGAGCAGTACTTC.

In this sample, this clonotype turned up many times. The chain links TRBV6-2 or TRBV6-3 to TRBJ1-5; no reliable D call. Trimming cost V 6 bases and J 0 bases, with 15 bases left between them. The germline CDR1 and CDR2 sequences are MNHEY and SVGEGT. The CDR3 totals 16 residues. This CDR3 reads CASSPTAAYSNQPQHF. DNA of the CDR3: TGTGCCAGCAGCCCTACGGCAGCTTATAGCAATCAGCCCCAGCATTTT.

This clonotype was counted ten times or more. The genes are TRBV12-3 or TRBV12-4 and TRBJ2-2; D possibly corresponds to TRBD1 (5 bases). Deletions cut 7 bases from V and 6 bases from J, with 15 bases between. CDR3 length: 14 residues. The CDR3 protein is CASNFGAVPGELFF. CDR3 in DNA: TGTGCCAGCAACTTTGGGGCCGTCCCCGGGGAGCTGTTTTTT.

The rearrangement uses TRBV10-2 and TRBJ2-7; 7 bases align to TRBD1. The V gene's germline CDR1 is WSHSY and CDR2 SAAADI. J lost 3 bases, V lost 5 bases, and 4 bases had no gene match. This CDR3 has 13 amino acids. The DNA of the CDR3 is TGCGCCAGCAGTACTGGACAGGTCTACGAGCAGTACTTC. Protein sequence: CASSTGQVYEQYF.

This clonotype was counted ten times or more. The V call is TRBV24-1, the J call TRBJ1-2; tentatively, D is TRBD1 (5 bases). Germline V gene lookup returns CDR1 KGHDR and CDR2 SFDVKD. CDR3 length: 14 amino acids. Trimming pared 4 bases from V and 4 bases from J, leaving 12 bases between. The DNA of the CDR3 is TGTGCCACCAGTGACCCCGACAGACTCTATGGCTACACCTTC. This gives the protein CATSDPDRLYGYTF.

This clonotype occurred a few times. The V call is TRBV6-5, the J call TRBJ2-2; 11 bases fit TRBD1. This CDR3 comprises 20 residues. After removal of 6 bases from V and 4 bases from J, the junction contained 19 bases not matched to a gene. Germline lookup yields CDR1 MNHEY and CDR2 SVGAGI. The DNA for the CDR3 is TGTGCCAGCAGACACGCCGGGTGGGGACAGGGGGTATTTTTCACCGGGGAGCTGTTTTTT. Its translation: CASRHAGWGQGVFFTGELFF.

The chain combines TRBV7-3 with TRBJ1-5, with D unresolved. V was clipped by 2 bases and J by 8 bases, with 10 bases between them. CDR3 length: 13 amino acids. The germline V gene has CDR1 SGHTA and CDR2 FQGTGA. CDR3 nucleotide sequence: TGTGCCAGCAGCTTAGGGGTGGGGAAGCCCCAGCATTTT. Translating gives CASSLGVGKPQHF. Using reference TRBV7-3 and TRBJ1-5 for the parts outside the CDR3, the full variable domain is GAGVSQTPSNKVTEKGKYVELRCDPISGHTALYWYRQSLGQGPEFLIYFQGTGAADDSGLPNDRFFAVRPEGSVSTLKIQRTERGDSAVYLCASSLGVGKPQHFGDGTRLSIL.

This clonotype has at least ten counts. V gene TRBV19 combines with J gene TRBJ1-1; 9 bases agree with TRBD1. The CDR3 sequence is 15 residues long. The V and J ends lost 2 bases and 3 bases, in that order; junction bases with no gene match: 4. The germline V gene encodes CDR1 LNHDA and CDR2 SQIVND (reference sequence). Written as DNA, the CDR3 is TGTGCCAGTAGTATATTGACAGGGGGATACACTGAAGCTTTCTTT. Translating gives CASSILTGGYTEAFF.

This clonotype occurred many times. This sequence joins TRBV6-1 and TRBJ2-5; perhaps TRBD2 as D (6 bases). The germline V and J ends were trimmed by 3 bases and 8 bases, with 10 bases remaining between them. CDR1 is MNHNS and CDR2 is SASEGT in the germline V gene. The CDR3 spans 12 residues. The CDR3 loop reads CASSDRLDTQYF. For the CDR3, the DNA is TGTGCCAGCAGTGACCGACTAGACACCCAGTACTTC.

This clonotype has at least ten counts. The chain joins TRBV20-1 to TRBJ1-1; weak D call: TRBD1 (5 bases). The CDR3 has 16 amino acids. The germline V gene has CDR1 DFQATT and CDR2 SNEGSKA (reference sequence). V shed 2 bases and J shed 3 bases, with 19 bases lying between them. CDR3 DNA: TGCAGTGCTAGATCTTGGGGACGGACGGATGACACTGAAGCTTTCTTT. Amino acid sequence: CSARSWGRTDDTEAFF.

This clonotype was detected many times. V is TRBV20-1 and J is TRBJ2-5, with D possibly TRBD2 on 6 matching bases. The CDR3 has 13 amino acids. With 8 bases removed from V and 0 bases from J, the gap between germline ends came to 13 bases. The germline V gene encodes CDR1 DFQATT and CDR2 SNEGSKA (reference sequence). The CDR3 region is CSSSGSDQETQYF. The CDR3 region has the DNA TGCAGTTCAAGCGGGTCAGACCAAGAGACCCAGTACTTC.

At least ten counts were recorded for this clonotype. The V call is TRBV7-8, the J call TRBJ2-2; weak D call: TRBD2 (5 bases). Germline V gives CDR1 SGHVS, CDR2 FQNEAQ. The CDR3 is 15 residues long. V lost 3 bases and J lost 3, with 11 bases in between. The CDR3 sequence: CASSLPGIHTGELFF. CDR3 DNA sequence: TGTGCCAGCAGCTTGCCCGGGATTCACACCGGGGAGCTGTTTTTT.